This T cell receptor (beta chain) was captured by sequencing in a study of vaccination and CD4 T cells after COVID-19. Study details: The convalescent population consisted of six males and four females, two of whom were of Hispanic ethnicity. Post-COVID sampling occurred a median around 100 days after diagnosis (range 35 to 161).

Overall study findings and caveats: Vaccine-specific clones in convalescent patients were spike mono-reactive in 304 of 307 cases.

Stated treatment: roughly 11-day PBMC culture with coronavirus spike peptide pools or control peptides (ViraFEST assay). Before TCRs were sequenced, ViraFEST expanded antigen-specific T cells with peptide pools. Trimming shortened V by 4 bases and J by 5 bases, and 12 bases separated the two germline ends. The CDR3 length is 13 residues. Per the germline V gene, CDR1 is MNHNS and CDR2 is SASEGT. A note on this clonotype: Its antigen remains unknown.

Sequencing of the DNA from cultured CD4+ T cells was carried out with the Oncomine TCR Beta short-read assay. From the PCR reads, TCRdb called clonotypes with MiXCR, one entry per CDR3 protein. The table includes 11,000 or so distinct CDR3 sequences, about three fifths detected once. Material: CD4+ T cells from blood, cultured in vitro. The rearrangement uses TRBV6-1 and TRBJ2-7; D is possibly TRBD1 or TRBD2 (5 bases each). This sequence originates from a human donor who had recovered from COVID-19. CDR3 sequence reads: CASSAAGRDEQYF. CDR3 bases: TGTGCCAGCAGTGCCGCGGGCAGGGACGAGCAGTACTTC.